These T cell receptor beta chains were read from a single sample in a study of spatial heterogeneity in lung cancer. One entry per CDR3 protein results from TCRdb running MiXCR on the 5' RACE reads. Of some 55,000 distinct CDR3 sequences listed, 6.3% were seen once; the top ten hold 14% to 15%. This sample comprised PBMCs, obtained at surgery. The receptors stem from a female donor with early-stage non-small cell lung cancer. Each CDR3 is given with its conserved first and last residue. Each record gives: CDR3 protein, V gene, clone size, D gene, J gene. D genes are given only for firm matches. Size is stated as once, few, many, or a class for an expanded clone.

CDR3aa: CASSRMAEAFF
v_gene: TRBV13
abundance: many
d_gene: -
j_gene: TRBJ1-1

CDR3aa: CASSTGDKNTEAFF
v_gene: TRBV5-1
abundance: many
d_gene: -
j_gene: TRBJ1-1

CDR3aa: CATSDSPGRTTGELFF
v_gene: TRBV24-1
abundance: many
d_gene: -
j_gene: TRBJ2-2

CDR3aa: CATAFGEAFF
v_gene: TRBV28
abundance: many
d_gene: -
j_gene: TRBJ1-1

CDR3aa: CASSYGTSNTEAFF
v_gene: TRBV6-6
abundance: few
d_gene: -
j_gene: TRBJ1-1

CDR3aa: CASSSIGAEQFF
v_gene: TRBV7-9
abundance: many
d_gene: -
j_gene: TRBJ2-1

CDR3aa: CASSSSWVDGFF
v_gene: TRBV28
abundance: many
d_gene: -
j_gene: TRBJ2-1

CDR3aa: CSARATGANYGYTF
v_gene: TRBV20-1
abundance: few
d_gene: -
j_gene: TRBJ1-2

CDR3aa: CASRAGTGTFDEQFF
v_gene: TRBV5-1
abundance: many
d_gene: TRBD1
j_gene: TRBJ2-1

CDR3aa: CASSLYPDSPLHF
v_gene: TRBV7-2
abundance: many
d_gene: -
j_gene: TRBJ1-6